Detailed here is one TCR beta chain. This sample was taken from a study of control samples from healthy donors and cancer patients. Produced via immunoSEQ multiplex PCR; TCRdb's table is partial and in-frame only. The data contain over 100,000 clones, 85% to 90% of them singletons. The CDR3 runs 16 residues. The ends lost 5 bases at V and 0 bases at J; junction bases unmatched: 6. Germline CDR1 is MNHEY and CDR2 is SVGEGT. The sequence came from a woman aged 50 to 65 in good health. Specimen: blood. V is TRBV6-2 or TRBV6-3 and J is TRBJ2-1; 8 nucleotides line up with TRBD2. CDR3: CASSKGLVGSYNEQFF. The CDR3 nucleotides are TGTGCCAGCAGTAAGGGACTAGTGGGCTCCTACAATGAGCAGTTCTTC.